The subject of this entry is one TCR beta chain. A few counts support this clonotype. Its antigen target is currently unknown. Qualities for individual bases were not recorded, and no much larger clone is one base off. These data belong to a study of response to subunit inactivated influenza vaccine (dated by TCRdb to the late 2010s). With regard to the full study: The study used deep quantitative T cell receptor repertoire profiling to track responses to a trivalent subunit inactivated influenza vaccine.

Results and caveats for the whole study, not just this receptor: The authors proposed that each seasonal influenza vaccination may bring in only a limited number of new T cells.

Library prep was done by RT-PCR. The data were produced on an Illumina HiSeq 2500. TCRdb trimmed public reads at Q25 via fastp, called clones via MiXCR and kept in-frame beta chains. Each entry is one CDR3 protein sequence, shown with its most common DNA and genes. The sample data list under 750,000 distinct CDR3 sequences, and 10% to 15% of these were observed just once. Together, the top ten hold 10% of the sample. Relative to germline, V is 1 base shorter and J is 3 bases shorter, with 10 bases between their ends. The CDR3 starts with the cysteine, ends with the phenylalanine, and has 16 residues. The CDR3 DNA has 48 bases and is translated from base 1. The germline V gene (reference sequence) specifies LNHDA as CDR1 and SQIVND as CDR2.

The clonotype was recovered from a man aged 45-65 years who received an inactivated influenza vaccine. Donor details come from another sample of the same person, matched by shared clones. The specimen comprised PBMCs from blood, sampled on the day of vaccination. The chain links TRBV19 with TRBJ2-6; the D gene cannot be named for sure. The CDR3 protein sequence reads: CASSIAVAIGANVLTF. The DNA is TGTGCCAGTAGTATAGCTGTGGCCATTGGGGCCAACGTCCTGACTTTC.